The 11 T cell receptor beta chains below were found in one sample sequenced in a study of cytomegalovirus exposure and HLA in healthy donors. The protocol was immunoSEQ multiplex PCR, while the TCRdb copy is restricted to in-frame clones and leaves out a portion. The data hold 100,000 to 150,000 clones, with about 93% observed a single time. The sample was PBMCs. These receptors were collected from a woman aged 18-29 years in good health and CMV-seronegative.

The chain carries TRBV27 and TRBJ2-5; TRBD2 agrees at 13 bases. CDR1 is MNHEY and CDR2 is SMNVEV in the germline V gene (reference sequence). J was trimmed by 4 bases and V by 5 bases; bases with no gene match: 4. The CDR3 extends over 15 amino acids. CDR3 bases: TGTGCCAGCAGTCCCGGGACTAGCGGGATAGAGACCCAGTACTTC. Translated: CASSPGTSGIETQYF.

For the CDR3, the DNA is TGTGCCAGCAGCCAGGAAGGGGTAAACAATCAGCCCCAGCATTTT. This sequence encodes CASSQEGVNNQPQHF. V usage is TRBV6-5 and J usage is TRBJ1-5, with D possibly matching TRBD1 (5 bases). Germline assignment: CDR1 MNHEY and CDR2 SVGAGI. The CDR3 length is 15 residues. V dropped 6 bases and J dropped 3 bases, with 15 bases sitting between them.

This chain links TRBV5-4 with TRBJ1-1, with TRBD1 matching 8 bases. J gave up 7 bases and V 0 bases, and 2 bases lay outside the gene matches. This CDR3 spans 13 amino acids. CDR1 is SGHNT and CDR2 is YYREEE in the germline V gene (reference sequence). The CDR3 here is CASSLDRGGEAFF. The CDR3 DNA is TGTGCCAGCAGCTTGGACAGGGGGGGTGAAGCTTTCTTT.

The rearrangement uses TRBV7-9 and TRBJ2-7; possible D gene TRBD1, 6 bases. Germline V gives CDR1 SEHNR, CDR2 FQNEAQ (reference sequence). Trimming removed 2 bases at V and 4 bases at J, with 15 bases between. The CDR3 spans 15 residues. CDR3 coding DNA: TGTGCCAGCAGCTTATCCACAGGGATCTTTTACGAGCAGTACTTC. It codes for CASSLSTGIFYEQYF.

The DNA of the CDR3 is TGCGCCAGCAGCGAGGGACTAGCGGTTTACGAGCAGTACTTC. Its translation: CASSEGLAVYEQYF. This chain joins TRBV5-1 and TRBJ2-7; 11 bases fit TRBD2. The germline V gene encodes CDR1 SGHRS and CDR2 YFSETQ. With 4 bases clipped from V and 4 bases from J, the junction kept 4 bases outside the gene matches. The CDR3 contains 14 residues.

This chain joins TRBV30 and TRBJ1-1; 7 nucleotides agree with TRBD1. The CDR3 totals 12 residues. The germline CDR1 and CDR2 sequences are GTSNPN and SVGIG (reference sequence). CDR3 residues: CATTGIGTEAFF. The CDR3 region has the DNA TGTGCGACGACAGGGATTGGCACTGAAGCTTTCTTT.

Only one count was recorded for this clone. The chain joins TRBV12-5 to TRBJ1-1; no reliable D call. V shed 3 bases and J shed 4 bases, with 9 bases lying between them. The CDR3 runs 13 residues. Germline CDR1 reads LGHNT; CDR2 reads FRNRAP. DNA for the CDR3: TGTGCTAGTGGTTTTGGGCCCTCCACTGAAGCTTTCTTT. Its translation is CASGFGPSTEAFF. The complete variable domain, with remaining parts taken from reference TRBV12-5 and TRBJ1-1, reads DARVTQTPRHKVTEMGQEVTMRCQPILGHNTVFWYRQTMMQGLELLAYFRNRAPLDDSGMPKDRFSAEMPDATLATLKIQPSEPRDSAVYFCASGFGPSTEAFFGQGTRLTVV.

The chain recombines TRBV19 with TRBJ2-5, with a tentative D call TRBD1 (5 bases). The V gene lost 5 bases and the J gene lost 5 bases, with 15 bases spanning the gap. The CDR3 extends over 14 amino acids. Germline CDR1 LNHDA, CDR2 SQIVND (reference sequence). CDR3 DNA: TGTGCCAGTAGTCCGCAGGGTTATATTGAGACCCAGTACTTC. This encodes CASSPQGYIETQYF.

The V and J genes are TRBV7-6 and TRBJ2-7; 10 nucleotides match TRBD1. The CDR3 totals 14 residues. Germline V gives CDR1 SGHVS, CDR2 FNYEAQ. V was clipped by 4 bases and J by 6 bases; unmatched bases: 6. Here the CDR3 reads CASSSRQGAGEQYF. The CDR3 DNA is TGTGCCAGCAGCTCTCGACAGGGGGCGGGCGAGCAGTACTTC.

For the CDR3, the DNA is TGTGCCAGTAGTCAAACGGCGGGAGCCGGGGGCACTGAAGCTTTCTTT. It encodes CASSQTAGAGGTEAFF. V is TRBV19 and J is TRBJ1-1, with a possible D match to TRBD1 (5 bases). Trimming shortened V by 5 bases and J by 4 bases, and 20 bases separated the two germline ends. Germline CDR1 LNHDA, CDR2 SQIVND (reference sequence). The CDR3 has 16 residues.

The chain employs TRBV15 and TRBJ1-5; D unclear. The CDR3 loop spans 14 amino acids. V lost 3 bases and J lost 6, with 12 bases in between. Germline CDR1 reads LNHNV; CDR2 reads YYDKDF (reference sequence). The CDR3, as DNA: TGTGCCACCAGCAGTGTGGCGGTAGGTCAGCCCCAGCATTTT. It codes for CATSSVAVGQPQHF.